Listed here are 4 T cell receptor beta chains from one sample, sequenced in a study of tumor-infiltrating lymphocytes in primary liver carcinoma (dated by TCRdb to the late 2010s). Without any cell sorting, total RNA and DNA were extracted together from around 20-30 mg of bulk tissue using the AllPrep DNA/RNA mini kit. The reads were generated on an Illumina HiSeq 2500. TCRbeta-specific cDNA was reverse-transcribed from approximately 460 ng total RNA using a constant-region primer and ProtoScript II reverse transcriptase. Three nested multiplex PCR rounds, following a slightly modified ARM-PCR procedure, were used to build the TCRbeta libraries. Multiplex TRBV1-TRBV30 forward primers and a Cbeta reverse primer were used in the first two PCR rounds, each of which was run for around 9 cycles. TCRdb itself trimmed the public reads at Q25 with fastp, ran MiXCR and retained productive beta chains. Every distinct CDR3 protein forms one entry, paired with its most common genes and DNA. For this sample there are roughly 120,000 distinct CDR3 sequences; 55% to 65% appear just once. Jointly, the top ten make up roughly 8.8% of the sample.

The sequencing input was liver tumor tissue from sampling region 1. The cell subset or site label on this specimen signifies: tumor region T1, superior pole. The receptors were sampled from a woman aged 55 to 70 with primary liver carcinoma and hepatitis B virus infection.

With regard to this clonotype: Just one base apart from a much larger clone, this may be a read error. The chain uses TRBV12-3 or TRBV12-4 and TRBJ2-5; tentatively, D is TRBD2 (5 bases). The CDR3 consists of 12 residues. V lost 6 bases, J lost 8 bases, and 13 bases lay in between. The CDR3 DNA reads as TGTGCCAGCAGGGACTGCCCGGGTACCCAGTACTTC. This sequence encodes CASRDCPGTQYF.

For this clonotype: At one end, the junction sequence differs from germline, possibly due to a read error. The V call is TRBV4-2, the J call TRBJ2-1, with a weak D call TRBD2 (5 bases). Germline V gene data show CDR1 as LGHNA and CDR2 as YNFKEQ. This CDR3 is built from 15 residues. CDR3: CASSQGEIDYNERFF. The CDR3 nucleotides are TGTGCCAGCAGCCAAGGGGAGATAGACTACAATGAGCGGTTCTTC.

The J gene is TRBJ2-5, the V gene TRBV12-3 or TRBV12-4, with 7 bases that match TRBD2. The J segment lost 5 bases and the V segment lost 3 bases, leaving 9 bases of the junction unmatched. The CDR3 contains 15 residues. Here the CDR3 DNA reads TGTGCCAGCAGTTTGAGCGGGAAGGTGCTGGAGACCCAGTACTTC. This codes for CASSLSGKVLETQYF.

This clonotype was detected only once. The conserved phenylalanine or tryptophan is not found at the CDR3 terminus, so this likely reflects a read error. The chain recombines TRBV11-3 with TRBJ1-1, with TRBD1 as a possible D gene (6 bases). The germline CDR1 and CDR2 sequences are SGHNT and YENEEA. The CDR3 is 13 amino acids. This CDR3 reads CASSLTGNIEAFS. The CDR3 DNA is TGTGCCAGCAGCCTTACAGGGAACATTGAAGCTTTCTCT.